The subject of this entry is one TCR beta chain. As yet, its antigen is unknown. TCRdb recomputed calls from the reads with MiXCR, one row per CDR3 protein. The table records hundreds of thousands of distinct CDR3 sequences, approximately 33% of them present only once. This sample is drawn from a study of T cell repertoires in cytomegalovirus infection. At the level of the study: CMV epitopes in the study were HLA-C-restricted (recently identified) and HLA-B-restricted (well studied). Indications of both CMV infection and matching HLA type were provided by public TCR beta signatures. Study conclusions and caveats: Identification of carriers of CMV plus the relevant HLA was performed using cumulative public TCR beta family frequency.

The length of the CDR3 is 15 residues. J lost 10 bases, V lost 5 bases, and 12 bases had no gene match. The source material was cultured PBMCs, sampled from culture after CMV antigen stimulation. This clonotype was sampled from a human donor in good health (CMV status not recorded). Some clones in this sample may be carry-over from other donors' samples. The V gene is TRBV12-3 or TRBV12-4, the J gene TRBJ2-1, with TRBD2 matching over 9 bases. The CDR3: CASSPKLREGQEQFF. In DNA form, the CDR3 reads TGTGCCAGCAGTCCCAAGCTGCGGGAGGGCCAGGAGCAGTTCTTC.